A selection of T cell receptor beta chains follows, all from one sample in a study of cytomegalovirus exposure and HLA in healthy donors. The method was immunoSEQ multiplex PCR; TCRdb's version includes in-frame clones alone and lacks a portion of them. The data show over 150,000 clones, roughly four fifths seen once. Sequencing was performed on PBMCs. The receptors originated from a man younger than 30 in good health and CMV-seronegative. Both conserved end residues are part of each CDR3. A D gene is named only where the DNA matches it firmly. Clone size, where shown, is once, few, many, or a class for clones that have expanded.

length	size	D	V	CDR3
11	.	.	TRBV5-1	CASNRAGEQYF
15	.	TRBD1	TRBV9	CASSVGQGTNYGYTF
15	.	TRBD1	TRBV7-9	CASSSGTVSGNTIYF
13	.	TRBD1	TRBV7-9	CASSSDRGYEQYF
14	.	.	TRBV7-3	CASKKTEGANVLTF
17	.	.	TRBV13	CASSPRWTGDSADTQYF
13	.	TRBD1	TRBV7-9	CASSLAPGTGAFF
17	.	TRBD1	TRBV15	CATSRDRGTGRTGELFF
16	.	.	TRBV7-2	CASSPWTRFYPYGYTF
15	.	.	TRBV5-1	CASSLVGEMNTEAFF
15	.	TRBD1	TRBV6-5	CASTLDRGGGETQYF
17	few	TRBD2	TRBV4-2	CASSQETLAGVAFEQFF
15	.	TRBD1	TRBV5-4	CASSFQTGGFDEQYF
16	.	.	TRBV7-7	CASSSDRFVGYNEQFF
16	once	TRBD2	TRBV13	CASSLRAAGVNNEQFF
14	.	TRBD2	TRBV29-1	CSVEGVRGGPEQFF
13	.	.	TRBV6-5	CASMRQLDTEAFF
13	.	.	TRBV28	CASSLTVLREQYF
12	few	TRBD2	TRBV29-1	CSVVAGGETQYF
12	once	TRBD2	TRBV5-1	CASRRETYEQYF
16	.	TRBD2	TRBV9	CASSVVGGGSWNEQFF
18	few	.	TRBV4-3	CASSQGFSGRSFYNEQFF
13	.	.	TRBV18	CASSPGEGNGYTF
15	.	.	TRBV5-1	CASSSFTGQAYEQYF
15	.	TRBD1	TRBV11-1	CASSLGRTGSYEQYF
17	once	TRBD2	TRBV7-2	CASSLVLAGDSSYEQYF
16	.	TRBD2	TRBV9	CASSVSVAGVADTQYF
13	.	.	TRBV5-1	CASSLNQGSGYTF
12	.	.	TRBV15	CATSSRLGEQFF
14	.	.	TRBV7-6	CASSPDYLTGELFF
13	.	.	TRBV10-1	CASSESGNYEQYF
15	.	.	TRBV6-6	CASSYSTAAGNTIYF
15	.	TRBD1	TRBV7-2	CASGSRVGGNYGYTF
14	.	TRBD1	TRBV5-1	CASSTWDRERGYTF
15	.	.	TRBV18	CASSVTSSYNSPLHF
19	.	TRBD2	TRBV27	CASSLWPPGLAGSRYEQYF
13	few	TRBD1	TRBV4-2	CASSQASGQGAFF
14	.	.	TRBV7-9	CSSSLAQGWETQYF
17	.	TRBD2	TRBV7-8	CASSLKGSSSGIGEQYF
14	few	.	TRBV5-1	CASSLDPVGAKAFF
14	.	.	TRBV27	CASSGPGTTLGYTF
14	.	.	TRBV7-9	CASSAPVLGGELFF
15	.	TRBD1	TRBV4-1	CASSQDPGQIYEQYF
15	.	.	TRBV14	CASSQKHGQKKEQYF
16	.	TRBD2	TRBV7-8	CASSSTRAGGYYEQYF
15	.	TRBD2	TRBV7-3	CASSFTSGGDNEQFF
14	.	.	TRBV18	CASSPLGGMDEQFF
14	.	.	TRBV15	CATSRGLEVREQFF
15	.	TRBD2	TRBV6-1	CASRPGTSGRNEQFF
16	.	TRBD2	TRBV5-1	CASSFYGGGVQETQYF